The 23 T cell receptor beta chains given below trace back to one sample, sequenced in a study of T cell responses to AZD1222 COVID-19 vaccine. Repertoires were generated with immunoSEQ multiplex PCR, while TCRdb's copy carries only in-frame clones and drops some. The top ten clones hold about 9.3% of a sample with about 90,000 clones, 85% to 90% of them seen once. The input for sequencing was peripheral blood, taken on day 0 of MenACWY control vaccination. All receptors come from an adult in good health.

This chain joins TRBV5-1 and TRBJ1-1; D not certain. The germline gives CDR1 SGHRS, CDR2 YFSETQ. CDR3 size: 13 residues. Trimming shortened V by 2 bases and J by 2 bases, and 7 bases separated the two germline ends. CDR3 sequence (DNA): TGCGCCAGCAGCTTAGAAAGTAACACTGAAGCTTTCTTT. This codes for CASSLESNTEAFF.

The J gene is TRBJ1-2, the V gene TRBV4-2; D is unresolved. CDR1 and CDR2 from the germline V gene are LGHNA and YNFKEQ. The CDR3 extends over 16 amino acids. Trimming removed 0 bases from V and 1 base from J, with 12 bases in between. The CDR3 is CASSQDDPPNNYGYTF. Written as DNA, the CDR3 is TGTGCCAGCAGCCAAGATGACCCACCGAATAACTATGGCTACACCTTC.

This clone was counted a single time. The chain employs TRBV7-2 and TRBJ2-7; D is perhaps TRBD1 or TRBD2 (5 bases each). Trimming pared 3 bases from V and 2 bases from J, leaving 14 bases between. The CDR3 has 15 residues. Per germline, CDR1 SGHTA and CDR2 FQGNSA. CDR3 loop: CASSFQTVATYEQYF. CDR3 nucleotides: TGTGCCAGCAGCTTTCAGACAGTAGCGACCTACGAGCAGTACTTC.

The J gene is TRBJ1-2, the V gene TRBV7-8; D perhaps matches TRBD1 (6 bases). V was shortened by 5 bases and J by 8 bases, with 9 bases between the two germline ends. The CDR3 length is 11 residues. The germline V gene has CDR1 SGHVS and CDR2 FQNEAQ. CDR3 protein: CASSLDRGYTF. The DNA for the CDR3 is TGTGCCAGCAGCCTCGACAGGGGCTACACCTTC.

The chain links TRBV10-3 to TRBJ2-1; TRBD2 matches at 9 bases. CDR3 length: 16 residues. V gave up 2 bases and J gave up 4 bases; unmatched junction bases: 6. Germline lookup yields CDR1 ENHRY and CDR2 SYGVKD. The CDR3 DNA follows: TGTGCCATCAGTGAGGGCGGTAGCGGGGGATACAATGAGCAGTTCTTC. It translates to CAISEGGSGGYNEQFF.

The chain joins TRBV5-4 to TRBJ1-4; TRBD1 is a possible D gene (5 bases). The germline V and J ends were trimmed by 4 bases and 0 bases, with 10 bases remaining between them. The CDR3 has 15 amino acids. CDR1 and CDR2 from the germline V gene are SGHNT and YYREEE (reference sequence). The CDR3 reads CASSPGGATNEKLFF. For the CDR3, the DNA is TGTGCCAGCAGCCCTGGGGGTGCAACTAATGAAAAACTGTTTTTT. Complete variable domain (other parts from reference TRBV5-4 and TRBJ1-4): ETGVTQSPTHLIKTRGQQVTLRCSSQSGHNTVSWYQQALGQGPQFIFQYYREEENGRGNFPPRFSGLQFPNYSSELNVNALELDDSALYLCASSPGGATNEKLFFGSGTQLSVL.

This chain joins TRBV7-2 and TRBJ1-2, with D unresolved. This CDR3 spans 14 amino acids. V lost 5 bases, J lost 4 bases, and 14 bases lay in between. Germline-derived CDR1 and CDR2 are SGHTA and FQGNSA. CDR3 amino acids: CASSHRTGSYGYTF. The CDR3 bases are TGTGCCAGCAGCCATCGGACGGGGTCCTATGGCTACACCTTC.

This sequence joins TRBV2 and TRBJ1-3; TRBD1 is a possible D gene (5 bases). The CDR3 has 15 residues. The germline CDR1 and CDR2 sequences are SNHLY and FYNNEI. The germline V and J ends were trimmed by 3 bases and 2 bases, with 11 bases remaining between them. For the CDR3, the DNA is TGTGCCAGCAGTGAGGAGGGGTCGGCTGGAAACACCATATATTTT. It specifies CASSEEGSAGNTIYF.

The chain links TRBV9 to TRBJ2-5; TRBD2 is a possible D gene (6 bases). Per the germline V gene, CDR1 is SGDLS and CDR2 is YYNGEE. Trimming cost V 0 bases and J 4 bases, with 16 bases left between them. This CDR3 spans 16 amino acids. CDR3 amino acids: CASSVVPDGGTETQYF. The CDR3 region has the DNA TGTGCCAGCAGCGTAGTACCGGACGGGGGTACAGAGACCCAGTACTTC.

The chain carries TRBV19 and TRBJ1-1, with 7 nucleotides matching TRBD1. CDR3 length equals 13 residues. Unmatched junction bases numbered 2, after V lost 5 bases and J lost 2 bases. The germline gives CDR1 LNHDA, CDR2 SQIVND (reference sequence). Here the CDR3 reads CASSGQVNTEAFF. CDR3 DNA: TGTGCCAGTAGTGGACAGGTTAACACTGAAGCTTTCTTT.

A single count supports this clone. The V gene is TRBV2, the J gene TRBJ2-3, with D possibly being TRBD2 (6 bases). Trimming pared 7 bases from V and 5 bases from J, leaving 13 bases between. The CDR3 runs to 13 residues. The germline gives CDR1 SNHLY, CDR2 FYNNEI. The CDR3 nucleotides are TGTGCCAGCACTGGGACTCGAGGAGATACGCAGTATTTT. This encodes CASTGTRGDTQYF.

V and J are TRBV7-2 and TRBJ2-5, with D perhaps matching TRBD1 (6 bases). Trimming removed 5 bases at V and 7 bases at J, with 14 bases between. The germline V gene has CDR1 SGHTA and CDR2 FQGNSA. The CDR3 contains 13 residues. CDR3 nucleotide sequence: TGTGCCAGCAGCCTGGGACATCTGGGGACCCAGTACTTC. This encodes CASSLGHLGTQYF.

This chain connects TRBV7-2 to TRBJ1-4, with 7 bases aligning to TRBD1. Germline trimming cut 2 bases from V and 8 bases from J; bases unmatched to any gene: 5. The CDR3 consists of 14 residues. Germline-derived CDR1 and CDR2 are SGHTA and FQGNSA. Written as DNA, the CDR3 is TGTGCCAGCAGCTTAAAGGGGGCAGGGGAAAAACTGTTTTTT. Residues: CASSLKGAGEKLFF. The variable domain in full, completed from reference TRBV7-2 and TRBJ1-4, reads GAGVSQSPSNKVTEKGKDVELRCDPISGHTALYWYRQSLGQGLEFLIYFQGNSAPDKSGLPSDRFSAERTGGSVSTLTIQRTQQEDSAVYLCASSLKGAGEKLFFGSGTQLSVL.

CDR3 nucleotides: TGCGCCACCCGCCGAGTGGGGGAGTCTAACTATGGCTACACCTTC. Translated, it gives CATRRVGESNYGYTF. The chain combines TRBV4-3 with TRBJ1-2; weak D call: TRBD1 (5 bases). Germline V CDR1 and CDR2: LGHNA, YSLEER. This CDR3 has 15 residues. The ends were cut back, 10 bases at V and 0 bases at J, with 18 bases in the middle.

J is TRBJ2-2 and V is TRBV5-4; 9 nucleotides line up with TRBD1. V lost 3 bases and J lost 5; bases outside the gene matches: 14. This CDR3 contains 18 residues. CDR1 SGHNT and CDR2 YYREEE come from the germline V gene (reference sequence). The CDR3 is CASSSTSFTGGITGELFF. The CDR3 coding sequence is TGTGCCAGCAGCTCCACCTCCTTCACAGGGGGCATAACCGGGGAGCTGTTTTTT. The full variable domain, in which reference TRBV5-4 and TRBJ2-2 provide the parts outside the CDR3, is ETGVTQSPTHLIKTRGQQVTLRCSSQSGHNTVSWYQQALGQGPQFIFQYYREEENGRGNFPPRFSGLQFPNYSSELNVNALELDDSALYLCASSSTSFTGGITGELFFGEGSRLTVL.

To note about this clone: Other DNA sequences in this specimen translate into the identical CDR3. The chain uses TRBV19 and TRBJ1-1; no reliable D call. Deletions cut 2 bases from V and 1 base from J, with 2 bases between. The germline CDR1 and CDR2 sequences are LNHDA and SQIVND (reference sequence). CDR3 size: 12 residues. CDR3 loop: CASSIRNTEAFF. CDR3 DNA: TGTGCCAGTAGTATAAGGAACACTGAAGCTTTCTTT.

The rearrangement joins TRBV5-1 to TRBJ2-7; 9 positions match TRBD1. The CDR3 contains 15 residues. The V and J ends lost 4 bases and 2 bases, in that order; junction bases with no gene match: 7. CDR1 is SGHRS, CDR2 YFSETQ, per germline. Here the CDR3 reads CASSPIDRGTYEQYF. For the CDR3, the DNA is TGCGCCAGCAGCCCGATCGACAGGGGGACCTACGAGCAGTACTTC.

The chain uses TRBV14 and TRBJ2-7; D possibly corresponds to TRBD1 (6 bases). Per the germline V gene, CDR1 is SGHDN and CDR2 is FVKESK. The ends were cut back, 6 bases at V and 6 bases at J, with 12 bases in the middle. CDR3 length: 12 amino acids. CDR3 protein: CASSSQGIEQYF. The CDR3, as DNA: TGTGCCAGCAGTTCGCAGGGGATCGAGCAGTACTTC. Looking up the rest from reference TRBV14 and TRBJ2-7 gives the full variable domain: EAGVTQFPSHSVIEKGQTVTLRCDPISGHDNLYWYRRVMGKEIKFLLHFVKESKQDESGMPNNRFLAERTGGTYSTLKVQPAELEDSGVYFCASSSQGIEQYFGPGTRLTVT.

The rearrangement links TRBV6-5 to TRBJ2-3; D may correspond to TRBD1 or TRBD2 (5 bases each). The CDR3 is made up of 15 amino acids. V was clipped by 5 bases and J by 4 bases, with 16 bases between them. The germline V gene has CDR1 MNHEY and CDR2 SVGAGI. In DNA form, the CDR3 reads TGTGCCAGCAGTACCGGGGCCCTCGGGGCAGATACGCAGTATTTT. It specifies CASSTGALGADTQYF.

The chain couples TRBV24-1 to TRBJ2-5, with 8 bases aligning to TRBD1. Germline values: CDR1 KGHDR, CDR2 SFDVKD. The CDR3 is 17 amino acids. Losses at the gene ends were 2 bases for V and 3 bases for J; bases not matched to a gene: 10. The CDR3, as DNA: TGTGCCACCAGTGATTCGACAGGGGAGGAGGGAGAAGAGACCCAGTACTTC. Its protein is CATSDSTGEEGEETQYF.

The chain is built from TRBV19 and TRBJ1-4; 7 positions agree with TRBD1. The CDR3 runs 15 residues. After removal of 3 bases from V and 4 bases from J, the junction contained 5 bases not matched to a gene. CDR1 LNHDA and CDR2 SQIVND come from the germline V gene (reference sequence). The CDR3 coding sequence is TGTGCCAGTAGTATTCGGAGGGACAGTAATGAAAAACTGTTTTTT. Translated, it gives CASSIRRDSNEKLFF.

V and J are TRBV27 and TRBJ1-2, with TRBD1 identical over 7 bases. The CDR3 totals 13 residues. CDR1 MNHEY and CDR2 SMNVEV come from the germline V gene (reference sequence). Trimming took 5 bases from V and 6 from J; bases not matched to a gene: 6. The CDR3 DNA reads as TGTGCCAGCAGTCTGACAGGGTTTGATGGCTACACCTTC. Encoded protein: CASSLTGFDGYTF.

In DNA form, the CDR3 reads TGTGCCAGCACCGAGGGGCAGACCTACGAGCAGTACTTC. Protein product: CASTEGQTYEQYF. V and J are TRBV28 and TRBJ2-7; either TRBD1 or TRBD2 may supply D (5 bases each). The CDR3 has 13 residues. Trimming shortened V by 7 bases and J by 2 bases, and 12 bases separated the two germline ends. CDR1 and CDR2 (germline): MDHEN, SYDVKM.